The T cell receptor (beta chain) under discussion was sequenced for a study of vaccination effects on CD4 cells after COVID-19. This CDR3 region has 15 residues. V shed 2 bases, J shed 8 bases, and the junction held 6 bases outside the gene matches. Germline-derived CDR1 and CDR2 are MNHEY and SVGAGI. Ahead of sequencing, the ViraFEST assay grew antigen-specific CD4+ T cells using viral peptide pools. On day 10 of culture, CD4+ T cells were separated out. Either the mRNA-1273 or the BNT162b2 vaccine was given to participants as two doses. None of the vaccinated had previously contracted SARS-CoV-2, and their nucleocapsid antibodies tested negative. After about 2 million PBMC were placed in each well, they were cultured with around 10 IU/ml IL-2 and approximately 10 ug/ml peptides. Half the medium was replaced with IL-2 medium on days 3 and 7. Points on this clone: What it recognizes is unknown.

The assay was immunoSEQ multiplex PCR, and TCRdb's table has in-frame clones only and misses some. Seen here are approximately 61,000 clones, roughly 72% observed once, and the top ten hold around 1.2%. The V call is TRBV6-5, the J call TRBJ1-4; 9 nucleotides agree with TRBD1. The input for sequencing was CD4+ T cells from PBMCs cultured with HCoV-229E spike peptides, taken after COVID-19 vaccination. This sequence was found in a human donor who received a COVID-19 vaccine. CDR3 sequence reads: CASSYRGQGGEKLFF. Here the CDR3 DNA reads TGTGCCAGCAGTTACCGGGGACAGGGAGGAGAAAAACTGTTTTTT.